The clone carrying this T cell receptor beta chain was detected only once. Antigen specificity is unknown. This cohort consisted of healthy bone marrow donors. The primer mix had 60 Vbeta and 13 Jbeta primers. TCRdb's copy holds only in-frame clones and misses some; the assay was immunoSEQ multiplex PCR. The sample has approximately 170,000 clones, 80% seen once. This sample was taken from a study of cytomegalovirus exposure and HLA in healthy donors. Whole-study findings and limits: Data from an earlier analysis indicated that most TCR beta V segments were productive either about 87% or about 30% of the time. As immune exposure information, only CMV serostatus was available. Cytomegalovirus association was assigned to under 200 TCR beta chains.

CDR3 length: 15 residues. V was clipped by 1 base and J by 2 bases, with 9 bases between them. Germline assignment: CDR1 MNHEY and CDR2 SMNVEV (reference sequence). The chain recombines TRBV27 with TRBJ2-1; the D gene is possibly TRBD2 (5 bases). Specimen: PBMCs. This TCR was sampled from a human donor in good health. The CDR3 coding sequence is TGTGCCAGCAGTTTATTGGGAGCGCCCTACAATGAGCAGTTCTTC. Translating it yields CASSLLGAPYNEQFF.